Given below is one T cell receptor beta chain in context. The antigen is unknown. This record belongs to a study of OX40 agonist ivuxolimab in advanced cancers. Study overall: A male proportion of approximately 83% was recorded, with mean age approximately 64 years and range roughly 20 to 85. Regarding the study as a whole: CD4+ and CD8+ blood T cells expanded clonally by week 6 at 0.1 to 3.0 mg/kg.

CDR1 and CDR2 from the germline V gene are SGDLS and YYNGEE. Trimming took 6 bases from V and 4 from J, leaving 22 bases between them. CDR3 length equals 16 residues. Data came from immunoSEQ multiplex PCR; TCRdb stores just in-frame clones and leaves some out. The sample lists 37,000 or so clones; about 85% were seen once. This receptor was identified in an adult with an advanced solid tumor such as melanoma, head and neck, liver or kidney cancer. The source was CD4+ or CD8+ T cells sorted from blood, collected in a trial of the OX40 agonist ivuxolimab. The gene calls are TRBV9 and TRBJ1-2, with D perhaps matching TRBD1 (5 bases). CDR3 bases: TGTGCCAGCAATAGTAACTCCAGGGTCCCCCTCTATGGCTACACCTTC. Protein sequence: CASNSNSRVPLYGYTF.